This TCR beta chain was captured by sequencing in a study of PD-1 blockade in mismatch repair-deficient tumors. This clone was recorded only once. Assay: immunoSEQ multiplex PCR; the TCRdb copy retains only in-frame clones and omits some. The sample yields 45,000 to 60,000 clones, around 82% seen once. This specimen was peripheral blood, taken 4 weeks after starting pembrolizumab. This clonotype was obtained from an adult with mismatch repair-deficient cancer.

The CDR3 loop is CASSRGLGVFEQFF. DNA for the CDR3: TGTGCCAGCAGCCGGGGACTTGGTGTATTTGAGCAGTTCTTC. V usage is TRBV7-9 and J usage is TRBJ2-1, with D perhaps matching TRBD2 (6 bases). The germline CDR1 and CDR2 sequences are SEHNR and FQNEAQ (reference sequence). The CDR3 covers 14 residues. Trimming stripped 5 bases from V and 9 bases from J, with 17 bases between.